These 32 T cell receptor beta chains came from one sample sequenced in a study of CD8 T cells in ankylosing spondylitis listed by TCRdb under 2017. Library generation was performed with 5' RACE. Sequencing instrument: Illumina HiSeq 2500. The raw public reads went through TCRdb reprocessing: fastp at Q25, MiXCR clone calling, in-frame beta chains kept. Every CDR3 protein is listed once, alongside the most common genes and DNA of its rows. This sample gives fewer than 130,000 distinct CDR3 sequences in total; around 24% of them show up just once. Jointly, the top ten make up around 12% of the sample. Sequencing was done on a sample of synovial fluid, either unsorted or a sorted T cell fraction (not recorded which). These receptors originate from a male donor with ankylosing spondylitis.

This chain links TRBV9 with TRBJ1-1; TRBD1 agrees at 8 bases. The CDR3 is 14 amino acids. Germline trimming cut 0 bases from V and 4 bases from J; bases unmatched to any gene: 2. Germline CDR1 is SGDLS and CDR2 is YYNGEE. This CDR3 reads CASSVAGGGTEAFF. For the CDR3, the DNA is TGTGCCAGCAGCGTAGCAGGGGGCGGCACTGAAGCTTTCTTT.

This clonotype was detected ten times or more. The chain couples TRBV5-1 to TRBJ2-7, with 11 bases that match TRBD2. This CDR3 spans 16 amino acids. Germline V gene sequence: CDR1 SGHRS, CDR2 YFSETQ. Trimming removed 0 bases from V and 4 bases from J; junction bases left unmatched: 6. CDR3 protein: CASSLGLAGNSYEQYF. The CDR3 region has the DNA TGCGCCAGCAGCTTGGGACTAGCGGGGAATAGTTACGAGCAGTACTTC.

The V call is TRBV27, the J call TRBJ2-4; no clear D gene. From germline, CDR1 is MNHEY and CDR2 SMNVEV (reference sequence). The V and J ends lost 7 bases and 0 bases respectively, with 16 bases between them. The CDR3 totals 16 residues. As DNA, the CDR3 is TGTGCCAGCACTAACGACTGGACGCTAGCCAAAAACATTCAGTACTTC. Translated, it gives CASTNDWTLAKNIQYF.

This clonotype was counted many times. The chain joins TRBV14 to TRBJ1-5; D gene uncertain. The CDR3 is 13 residues long. Trimming pared 0 bases from V and 5 bases from J, leaving 5 bases between. The V gene's germline CDR1 is SGHDN and CDR2 FVKESK. The CDR3 DNA reads as TGTGCCAGCAGCCAAGAAAGAGATCAGCCCCAGCATTTT. This encodes CASSQERDQPQHF.

This clonotype was recorded a few times. CDR3 nucleotide sequence: TGTGCCAGCCATACAAGTTCGGGCGGCTACACCTTC. Amino acids: CASHTSSGGYTF. The chain is built from TRBV9 and TRBJ1-2; D remains ambiguous. The CDR3 is 12 residues long. Trimming removed 7 bases from V and 8 bases from J, with 15 bases in between. Germline V gene sequence: CDR1 SGDLS, CDR2 YYNGEE.

This clonotype was seen ten or more times. V usage is TRBV9 and J usage is TRBJ2-7; 9 bases line up with TRBD1. Per germline, CDR1 SGDLS and CDR2 YYNGEE. J lost 3 bases, V lost 0 bases, and 1 base had no gene match. CDR3 length equals 14 residues. CDR3 sequence: CASSVEGQGYEQYF. The DNA for the CDR3 is TGTGCCAGCAGCGTAGAGGGACAGGGCTACGAGCAGTACTTC. The whole variable domain, remainder taken from reference TRBV9 and TRBJ2-7, is DSGVTQTPKHLITATGQRVTLRCSPRSGDLSVYWYQQSLDQGLQFLIQYYNGEERAKGNILERFSAQQFPDLHSELNLSSLELGDSALYFCASSVEGQGYEQYFGPGTRLTVT.

The J gene is TRBJ2-1, the V gene TRBV15; 12 bases line up with TRBD2. The CDR3 is 16 amino acids. Looked up from germline, CDR1 is LNHNV and CDR2 is YYDKDF (reference sequence). The junction had 4 bases not matched to a gene; V was cut back by 1 base and J by 6 bases. CDR3: CATSRGSSGRANEQFF. Here the CDR3 DNA reads TGTGCCACCAGCAGAGGCTCTAGCGGGAGGGCCAATGAGCAGTTCTTC.

This clonotype was seen only a few times. The chain employs TRBV5-1 and TRBJ2-3; D is unclear. Germline V gene sequence: CDR1 SGHRS, CDR2 YFSETQ. V lost 5 bases, J lost 3 bases, and 7 bases lay in between. This CDR3 spans 12 amino acids. In DNA, the CDR3 is TGCGCCAGCAGAACCACTACAGATACGCAGTATTTT. This codes for CASRTTTDTQYF.

The chain links TRBV4-1 to TRBJ2-1, with D hard to call. Germline V gene sequence: CDR1 MGHRA, CDR2 YSYEKL. The V end lost 0 bases, the J end lost 0 bases, and 6 bases lay between the germline ends. CDR3 length equals 15 residues. The CDR3 here is CASSQDRTSYNEQFF. In DNA form, the CDR3 reads TGCGCCAGCAGCCAAGACCGTACCTCCTACAATGAGCAGTTCTTC.

This clonotype has a handful of counts. The chain couples TRBV12-3 or TRBV12-4 to TRBJ1-3, with 8 bases lining up with TRBD1. CDR3 length: 15 residues. V lost 7 bases and J lost 2; bases outside the gene matches: 7. Here the CDR3 DNA reads TGTGCCAGCAATTACAGGGGGTCCCCTGGAAACACCATATATTTT. It is translated as CASNYRGSPGNTIYF.

The chain is built from TRBV29-1 and TRBJ2-2; tentatively, D is TRBD1 or TRBD2 (5 bases each). Germline CDR1 SQVTM, CDR2 ANQGSEA. CDR3 length: 14 amino acids. V lost 3 bases and J lost 8, with 16 bases in between. The CDR3 is CSVEGETRAGELFF. CDR3 DNA sequence: TGCAGCGTTGAGGGGGAGACCCGGGCTGGGGAGCTGTTTTTT.

This chain's CDR3 is CSVALAGDTQYF. CDR3 DNA: TGCAGCGTTGCCCTAGCGGGGGATACGCAGTATTTT. The chain has TRBV29-1 and TRBJ2-3, with TRBD2 matching 9 bases. CDR3 size: 12 residues. Germline values: CDR1 SQVTM, CDR2 ANQGSEA. The junction had 2 bases not matched to a gene; V was cut back by 4 bases and J by 6 bases.

The chain combines TRBV6-2 or TRBV6-3 with TRBJ2-7; D is uncertain. V dropped 5 bases and J dropped 5 bases, with 16 bases sitting between them. CDR1 is MNHEY and CDR2 is SVGEGT in the germline V gene. This CDR3 has 14 amino acids. This CDR3 reads CASSKTLRANEQYF. The CDR3 DNA sequence: TGTGCCAGCAGTAAGACCCTTAGGGCCAACGAGCAGTACTTC.

The V call is TRBV25-1, the J call TRBJ2-5, with D possibly being TRBD1 (5 bases). This CDR3 contains 17 residues. Germline CDR1 and CDR2: MGHDK and SYGVNS. Deletions cut 1 base from V and 0 bases from J, with 15 bases between. DNA for the CDR3: TGTGCCAGCAGTGAATCAGTGGTAGGGGCGTACCAAGAGACCCAGTACTTC. It yields the protein CASSESVVGAYQETQYF.

This clonotype was found a few times. This chain joins TRBV28 and TRBJ2-5; 7 positions match TRBD2. The J segment lost 6 bases and the V segment lost 1 base, leaving 2 bases of the junction unmatched. CDR1 is MDHEN and CDR2 is SYDVKM in the germline V gene. CDR3 length: 13 residues. In DNA form, the CDR3 reads TGTGCCAGCAGTTTATCGGGGGGACAGACCCAGTACTTC. Residues: CASSLSGGQTQYF.

The gene calls are TRBV6-2 or TRBV6-3 and TRBJ2-1; D is tentatively TRBD1 or TRBD2 (5 bases each). Germline CDR1 is MNHEY and CDR2 is SVGEGT. Between the trimmed V and J ends, which lost 2 bases and 7 bases, there was a span of 30 bases. The CDR3 is 20 residues long. The CDR3 DNA is TGTGCCAGCAGTTACCGGGAACCCAGAGACGTTCGTCAGGGCAAAAATGAGCAGTTCTTC. This sequence encodes CASSYREPRDVRQGKNEQFF.

This clonotype was counted between two and nine times. This chain joins TRBV29-1 and TRBJ2-5; D remains unclear. The CDR3 runs 13 residues. Trimming left V 6 bases short and J 1 base short, with 12 bases between. CDR1 SQVTM and CDR2 ANQGSEA come from the germline V gene. Written as DNA, the CDR3 is TGCAGCGTCATTGGGCGGTTCCAAGAGACCCAGTACTTC. Its translation is CSVIGRFQETQYF. Supplemented by reference TRBV29-1 and TRBJ2-5, the full variable domain reads SAVISQKPSRDICQRGTSLTIQCQVDSQVTMMFWYRQQPGQSLTLIATANQGSEATYESGFVIDKFPISRPNLTFSTLTVSNMSPEDSSIYLCSVIGRFQETQYFGPGTRLLVL.

The J gene is TRBJ2-1, the V gene TRBV19, with D possibly matching TRBD1 (6 bases). CDR1 is LNHDA and CDR2 is SQIVND in the germline V gene (reference sequence). Trimming removed 4 bases from V and 5 bases from J, with 15 bases in between. The CDR3 runs to 15 residues. This CDR3 reads CASSTRDTKDNEQFF. In DNA form, the CDR3 reads TGTGCCAGTAGTACCCGGGACACTAAGGACAATGAGCAGTTCTTC.

The chain combines TRBV5-1 with TRBJ1-2, with 11 bases fitting TRBD1. Germline V CDR1 and CDR2: SGHRS, YFSETQ. This CDR3 is built from 15 residues. V trimming: 4 bases; J trimming: 2 bases; junction bases outside the gene matches: 4. The DNA of the CDR3 is TGCGCCAGCAGCACGGGACAGGGGGTCAACTATGGCTACACCTTC. Translating gives CASSTGQGVNYGYTF.

In this sample, this clonotype is medium-sized. This sequence joins TRBV20-1 and TRBJ1-4, with D uncertain. The CDR3 runs 15 residues. Germline V gene sequence: CDR1 DFQATT, CDR2 SNEGSKA (reference sequence). The V end lost 6 bases, the J end lost 3 bases, and 17 bases lay between the germline ends. The CDR3 DNA is TGCAGTGCAGTACATAGGGTCGGGTCTAATGAAAAACTGTTTTTT. Protein: CSAVHRVGSNEKLFF.

The chain is built from TRBV18 and TRBJ2-7; TRBD1 matches at 7 bases. V lost 3 bases to trimming and J lost 3 bases; unmatched junction nucleotides: 8. This CDR3 region has 15 residues. Germline V lookup: CDR1 KGHSH, CDR2 LQKENI. The DNA of the CDR3 is TGTGCCAGCTCACCCGCCGGGACAGCTTACTACGAGCAGTACTTC. It is translated as CASSPAGTAYYEQYF.

The V and J genes are TRBV5-1 and TRBJ2-1, with 10 nucleotides matching TRBD2. Germline V lookup: CDR1 SGHRS, CDR2 YFSETQ. The J segment lost 11 bases and the V segment lost 4 bases, leaving 9 bases of the junction unmatched. The CDR3 length is 14 residues. For the CDR3, the DNA is TGCGCCAGCAGCCCTGGGACTAGCGATAGTCAGCAGTTCTTC. Protein product: CASSPGTSDSQQFF.

The DNA for the CDR3 is TGTGCCAGCAGCCAAGATCTGGGCAATCAGCCCCAGCATTTT. Its protein is CASSQDLGNQPQHF. The genes are TRBV3-1 and TRBJ1-5; D gene uncertain. V lost 0 bases to trimming and J lost 2 bases, with 5 bases between them. Germline V gene data show CDR1 as LGHDT and CDR2 as YNNKEL (reference sequence). The CDR3 totals 14 residues.

The sample holds a few counts of this clonotype. The rearrangement joins TRBV5-1 to TRBJ2-1, with a possible D match to TRBD2 (5 bases). CDR3 length: 11 residues. With 6 bases removed from V and 9 bases from J, the gap between germline ends came to 10 bases. Per the germline V gene, CDR1 is SGHRS and CDR2 is YFSETQ. CDR3 protein: CASTSGGEQFF. CDR3 DNA: TGCGCCAGCACCAGCGGCGGTGAGCAGTTCTTC.

This clonotype has only a few counts. The chain couples TRBV15 to TRBJ1-2; perhaps TRBD1 as D (5 bases). Germline lookup yields CDR1 LNHNV and CDR2 YYDKDF (reference sequence). The CDR3 has 15 residues. Deletions cut 5 bases from V and 5 bases from J, with 18 bases between. Here the CDR3 reads CATSPSYRDPYGYTF. The CDR3 bases are TGTGCCACCAGCCCTTCCTACCGGGACCCATATGGCTACACCTTC.

This clonotype was found many times. The chain joins TRBV7-2 to TRBJ2-7, with D possibly matching TRBD1 (6 bases). Trimming took 1 base from V and 3 from J, leaving 13 bases between them. Germline CDR1 SGHTA, CDR2 FQGNSA. The CDR3 totals 15 residues. CDR3 coding DNA: TGTGCCAGCAGCTTAGAGAGCAGGGGCAGCTACGAGCAGTACTTC. Translation gives CASSLESRGSYEQYF.

DNA of the CDR3: TGTGCCAGCAGTTTCACCAGGGGTAACCACTATGGCTACACCTTC. Its protein is CASSFTRGNHYGYTF. The chain joins TRBV27 to TRBJ1-2; D might be TRBD1 (6 bases). This CDR3 spans 15 amino acids. Germline lookup yields CDR1 MNHEY and CDR2 SMNVEV (reference sequence). Between the trimmed V and J ends, which lost 3 bases and 3 bases, there was a span of 14 bases.

This clonotype showed up just a few times. The rearrangement links TRBV10-3 to TRBJ2-2; 8 bases are shared with TRBD2. V gave up 8 bases and J gave up 6 bases; unmatched junction bases: 5. The CDR3 is made up of 13 amino acids. The V gene's germline CDR1 is ENHRY and CDR2 SYGVKD. CDR3 DNA: TGTGCCATCGCTAGCGGGTCTCCCGGGGAGCTGTTTTTT. This gives the protein CAIASGSPGELFF.

The table lists this clonotype with a few counts. As DNA, the CDR3 is TGCAGTGCTAGAGGCGGGACAGGGTTCCTCTACGAGCAGTACTTC. This translates into CSARGGTGFLYEQYF. The chain links TRBV20-1 to TRBJ2-7; 9 bases agree with TRBD1. Germline V gene lookup returns CDR1 DFQATT and CDR2 SNEGSKA (reference sequence). The CDR3 totals 15 residues. The junction had 7 bases not matched to a gene; V was cut back by 1 base and J by 3 bases.

The chain links TRBV4-2 to TRBJ2-5; 10 bases are a match to TRBD2. Per germline, CDR1 LGHNA and CDR2 YNFKEQ. CDR3 size: 18 residues. Germline trimming cut 0 bases from V and 4 bases from J; bases unmatched to any gene: 11. The CDR3: CASSQDSGLAVEGETQYF. CDR3 nucleotide sequence: TGTGCCAGCAGCCAAGATAGTGGACTAGCGGTAGAGGGAGAGACCCAGTACTTC.

This clonotype was picked up a small number of times. One junction end does not reproduce the germline sequence, and a read error may be involved. This chain joins TRBV3-1 and TRBJ1-1; perhaps TRBD1 as D (5 bases). CDR1 is LGHDT and CDR2 is YNNKEL in the germline V gene (reference sequence). There are 13 residues in the CDR3. The DNA for the CDR3 is TGTGCCAGCACCCAAGATGGGGGGACTGAAGCTTTCTTT. Translation gives CASTQDGGTEAFF.

This chain joins TRBV12-3 or TRBV12-4 and TRBJ2-7; possibly TRBD2 for D (5 bases). The V gene lost 3 bases and the J gene lost 9 bases, with 9 bases spanning the gap. The CDR3 extends over 11 amino acids. The CDR3 loop reads CASSLKEVQYF. CDR3 DNA sequence: TGTGCCAGCAGTTTGAAGGAGGTGCAGTACTTC.